The 18 T cell receptor beta chains given below trace back to one sample, sequenced in a study of cytomegalovirus exposure and HLA in healthy donors. PCR primers comprised 60 Vbeta and 13 Jbeta primers. The data were produced by immunoSEQ multiplex PCR, yet TCRdb's version contains in-frame clones alone and is incomplete. Altogether 150,000 to 170,000 clones are present, 70% to 90% being singletons, with the ten largest covering around 5.6%. Specimen: PBMCs. The receptors shown here come from a woman between 40 and 55 years old in good health and CMV-seropositive.

The chain carries TRBV29-1 and TRBJ2-6, with D unclear. Germline lookup yields CDR1 SQVTM and CDR2 ANQGSEA. The ends were cut back, 6 bases at V and 0 bases at J, with 12 bases in the middle. The CDR3 has 15 residues. The CDR3 loop is CSVSTDSSGANVLTF. The DNA of the CDR3 is TGCAGCGTCTCGACTGATAGCTCTGGGGCCAACGTCCTGACTTTC.

The J gene is TRBJ2-5, the V gene TRBV6-1, with 8 bases identical to TRBD2. The V and J ends lost 1 base and 5 bases, in that order; junction bases with no gene match: 12. The CDR3 is 17 residues long. Germline assignment: CDR1 MNHNS and CDR2 SASEGT. The CDR3 DNA reads as TGTGCCAGCAGTGAAGGGTCGCGGAGCGGGAGCGGTGAGACCCAGTACTTC. It codes for CASSEGSRSGSGETQYF.

The chain uses TRBV5-1 and TRBJ1-1; no clear D. The V gene lost 0 bases and the J gene lost 0 bases, with 9 bases spanning the gap. CDR3 length: 15 residues. Looked up from germline, CDR1 is SGHRS and CDR2 is YFSETQ. CDR3 in amino acids: CASSLGGPLNTEAFF. The CDR3 nucleotides are TGCGCCAGCAGCTTGGGAGGGCCCTTGAACACTGAAGCTTTCTTT. Based on the CDR3 plus reference TRBV5-1 and TRBJ1-1, the full variable domain is KAGVTQTPRYLIKTRGQQVTLSCSPISGHRSVSWYQQTPGQGLQFLFEYFSETQRNKGNFPGRFSGRQFSNSRSEMNVSTLELGDSALYLCASSLGGPLNTEAFFGQGTRLTVV.

Comment on this clone: The sample has other DNA sequences that encode this CDR3 too. The CDR3 loop is CSVRTGGGTEAFF. CDR3 coding DNA: TGCAGCGTCCGGACAGGGGGAGGGACTGAAGCTTTCTTT. The rearrangement uses TRBV29-1 and TRBJ1-1; 10 nucleotides align to TRBD1. Losses at the gene ends were 6 bases for V and 5 bases for J; bases not matched to a gene: 6. This CDR3 has 13 residues. Germline lookup yields CDR1 SQVTM and CDR2 ANQGSEA.

V gene TRBV18 combines with J gene TRBJ1-3; no definite D call. The CDR3 consists of 16 residues. Germline-derived CDR1 and CDR2 are KGHSH and LQKENI. V was cut by 3 bases and J by 2 bases, with 14 bases left in between. The CDR3 sequence is CASSPEGQVPGNTIYF. CDR3 nucleotides: TGTGCCAGCTCACCGGAGGGTCAAGTTCCTGGAAACACCATATATTTT.

The rearrangement uses TRBV28 and TRBJ2-7, with 14 bases aligning to TRBD2. The V segment lost 11 bases and the J segment 4 bases; nucleotides outside the gene matches: 4. Per germline, CDR1 MDHEN and CDR2 SYDVKM. CDR3 length: 13 residues. CDR3 protein: CAAGTSGSYEQYF. As DNA, the CDR3 is TGTGCCGCAGGGACTAGCGGGAGTTACGAGCAGTACTTC.

The chain employs TRBV5-1 and TRBJ2-4, with a weak D call TRBD2 (6 bases). CDR1 SGHRS and CDR2 YFSETQ come from the germline V gene. Trimming took off 4 bases at V and 3 bases at J, with 11 bases between the two ends. CDR3 length equals 14 residues. CDR3 residues: CASSGGLYKNIQYF. CDR3 bases: TGCGCCAGCAGCGGGGGACTCTACAAAAACATTCAGTACTTC.

The chain carries TRBV5-4 and TRBJ1-1; D uncertain. Germline V CDR1 and CDR2: SGHNT, YYREEE (reference sequence). The V gene lost 3 bases and the J gene lost 2 bases, with 14 bases spanning the gap. The CDR3 runs to 15 residues. In DNA form, the CDR3 reads TGTGCCAGCAGCTCCAAGCGCGAGGCAAACACTGAAGCTTTCTTT. It yields the protein CASSSKREANTEAFF. The whole variable domain, remainder taken from reference TRBV5-4 and TRBJ1-1, is ETGVTQSPTHLIKTRGQQVTLRCSSQSGHNTVSWYQQALGQGPQFIFQYYREEENGRGNFPPRFSGLQFPNYSSELNVNALELDDSALYLCASSSKREANTEAFFGQGTRLTVV.

This chain joins TRBV29-1 and TRBJ2-5; 12 nucleotides line up with TRBD2. This CDR3 is built from 14 residues. Germline CDR1 is SQVTM and CDR2 is ANQGSEA. V dropped 6 bases and J dropped 5; count of bases not matched to a gene: 7. DNA for the CDR3: TGCAGCGTAAGACTAGCGGGAGTCCGGGAGACCCAGTACTTC. Translating it yields CSVRLAGVRETQYF. The full variable domain, with the rest looked up from reference TRBV29-1 and TRBJ2-5, is SAVISQKPSRDICQRGTSLTIQCQVDSQVTMMFWYRQQPGQSLTLIATANQGSEATYESGFVIDKFPISRPNLTFSTLTVSNMSPEDSSIYLCSVRLAGVRETQYFGPGTRLLVL.

This clone turned up a few times. The genes are TRBV4-2 and TRBJ1-1; 8 bases are a match to TRBD1. Germline values: CDR1 LGHNA, CDR2 YNFKEQ. V lost 7 bases and J lost 4; bases outside the gene matches: 5. This CDR3 region has 13 residues. The CDR3 region is CASTPQGATEAFF. The CDR3 region has the DNA TGTGCCAGCACACCTCAGGGGGCCACTGAAGCTTTCTTT.

With respect to this clone: This CDR3 is also generated by other DNA sequences in the sample. The chain combines TRBV6-1 with TRBJ2-7; D might be TRBD2 (6 bases). Trimming shortened V by 10 bases and J by 7 bases, and 17 bases separated the two germline ends. This CDR3 is built from 12 residues. Germline V gene data show CDR1 as MNHNS and CDR2 as SASEGT. The CDR3 bases are TGTGCCATAACCCGGGGGATCTATGAGCAGTACTTC. Its protein is CAITRGIYEQYF.

The chain combines TRBV2 with TRBJ1-5; the match to TRBD1 covers 9 bases. V was clipped by 7 bases and J by 5 bases; unmatched bases: 12. From germline, CDR1 is SNHLY and CDR2 FYNNEI. The CDR3 is made up of 16 amino acids. In DNA form, the CDR3 reads TGTGCCAGCACCGGAGGTCGACAGGGGGACTATCAGCCCCAGCATTTT. This sequence encodes CASTGGRQGDYQPQHF.

The V call is TRBV20-1, the J call TRBJ2-7; D unresolved. V lost 4 bases, J lost 4 bases, and 8 bases lay in between. This CDR3 comprises 11 residues. From germline, CDR1 is DFQATT and CDR2 SNEGSKA (reference sequence). CDR3 protein: CSATSGYEQYF. Written as DNA, the CDR3 is TGCAGTGCTACTTCAGGTTACGAGCAGTACTTC.

The CDR3 region has the DNA TGTGCCAGCAGCTTCAGCGGGACAGGAGACACCGGGGAGCTGTTTTTT. This sequence encodes CASSFSGTGDTGELFF. This sequence joins TRBV7-9 and TRBJ2-2; D possibly corresponds to TRBD1 (8 bases). Trimming cost V 3 bases and J 3 bases, with 14 bases left between them. The CDR3 runs to 16 residues. Germline CDR1 SEHNR, CDR2 FQNEAQ (reference sequence).

The rearrangement uses TRBV30 and TRBJ1-5; D uncertain. The CDR3 loop spans 15 amino acids. Germline assignment: CDR1 GTSNPN and CDR2 SVGIG (reference sequence). Between the trimmed V and J ends, which lost 2 bases and 2 bases, there was a span of 13 bases. CDR3 in amino acids: CAWSQSLVGNQPQHF. CDR3 coding DNA: TGTGCCTGGAGTCAAAGCCTTGTCGGCAATCAGCCCCAGCATTTT.

This chain connects TRBV6-4 to TRBJ2-1; 9 nucleotides align to TRBD2. The junction had 8 bases not matched to a gene; V was cut back by 8 bases and J by 3 bases. This CDR3 has 15 amino acids. Per germline, CDR1 MRHNA and CDR2 SNTAGT. CDR3: CASGQTSGNYNEQFF. DNA for the CDR3: TGTGCCAGCGGGCAGACTAGCGGAAACTACAATGAGCAGTTCTTC.

This clone appeared a few times. The chain has TRBV20-1 and TRBJ1-2, with 9 bases lining up with TRBD1. Germline-derived CDR1 and CDR2 are DFQATT and SNEGSKA (reference sequence). V lost 5 bases to trimming and J lost 8 bases; unmatched junction nucleotides: 3. This CDR3 comprises 11 residues. The CDR3 loop reads CSARQGDGYTF. The CDR3 DNA is TGCAGTGCTCGACAGGGGGACGGCTACACCTTC.

This chain uses TRBV5-4 with TRBJ2-5; D uncertain. Trimming cost V 4 bases and J 5 bases, with 15 bases left between them. This CDR3 has 14 residues. The V gene's germline CDR1 is SGHNT and CDR2 YYREEE (reference sequence). In nucleotides, the CDR3 is TGTGCCAGCAGCAACGGTGGAGTCGAGGAGACCCAGTACTTC. Amino acid sequence: CASSNGGVEETQYF.